A selection of T cell receptor beta chains follows, all from one sample in a study of blood T cells in healthy people across ages. TCRdb processed the 5' RACE reads anew with MiXCR; each CDR3 protein has one entry. In the table there are roughly 650,000 distinct CDR3 sequences, roughly 30% of which are singletons. Sequences were obtained from blood. The origin of the receptors is a woman of 80 years or more in good health. Both conserved end residues are part of each CDR3. The order of the fields is D gene, V gene, clone size, J gene, CDR3 DNA, CDR3 protein. D genes are given only for firm matches. Size is stated for part of the rows, as once, few or many counts, or as a class when the clone is expanded.

NA,TRBV27,NA,TRBJ2-1,TGTGCCAGCAGTTTCGGACGGGGGACAAATGAGCAGTTCTTC,CASSFGRGTNEQFF
NA,TRBV20-1,few,TRBJ1-1,TGCAGTGCCCCGAGTGGTGACAACATGAACACTGAAGCTTTCTTT,CSAPSGDNMNTEAFF
NA,TRBV29-1,NA,TRBJ2-2,TGCGGGGGGGCCGACACCGGGGAGCTGTTTTTT,CGGADTGELFF
TRBD1,TRBV3-1,NA,TRBJ1-2,TGTGCCAGCAGCCGCGGACAGGCCAGCTATGGCTACACCTTC,CASSRGQASYGYTF
NA,TRBV5-5,many,TRBJ1-5,TGTGCCAGCAGCCCGAGGGGGGATAGCAATCAGCCCCAGCATTTT,CASSPRGDSNQPQHF
TRBD2,TRBV3-1,NA,TRBJ2-7,TGTGCCAGCGGGACTAGCGGGAGCTACGAGCAGTACTTC,CASGTSGSYEQYF
NA,TRBV28,many,TRBJ2-6,TGTGCCAGCAGTCCCCGCGGGTCGAGGAGGGATGGGGCCAACGTCCTGACTTTC,CASSPRGSRRDGANVLTF
NA,TRBV28,NA,TRBJ2-5,TGTGCCGCGTCCGACCTGGGGACCCAGTACTTC,CAASDLGTQYF
TRBD1,TRBV11-2,NA,TRBJ2-7,TGTGCCAGCAGCTTAGGGGACAGATTATACGAGCAGTACTTC,CASSLGDRLYEQYF
NA,TRBV12-3/TRBV12-4,many,TRBJ2-7,TGTGCCAGCTCCTCCGGGGATCCCCCCCTAAAGCAGTACTTC,CASSSGDPPLKQYF
NA,TRBV14,NA,TRBJ1-2,TGTGCCAGCAGCCAAGCTCCGGGATTCTATGGCTACACCTTC,CASSQAPGFYGYTF
NA,TRBV19,NA,TRBJ1-1,TGTGCCAGTACCGGGGGGCGGCCGGCATCTTCTGAAGCTTTCTTT,CASTGGRPASSEAFF
NA,TRBV2,few,TRBJ1-6,TGTGCCAGCACGGGGAGCGCCTATAATTCACCCCTCCACTTT,CASTGSAYNSPLHF
TRBD1,TRBV12-3/TRBV12-4,many,TRBJ1-2,TGTGCCAGCAGCCCTACAGGGGGCCGGGGTGGCTACACCTTC,CASSPTGGRGGYTF
NA,TRBV7-2,few,TRBJ1-6,TGTGCCAGCAGCTTACTGGGTTTGGGTTCACCCCTCCACTTT,CASSLLGLGSPLHF
NA,TRBV20-1,few,TRBJ1-4,TGCAGTGCTAGAGATTATCGGGACACTGAAAAACTGTTTTTT,CSARDYRDTEKLFF
NA,TRBV10-3,few,TRBJ1-1,TGTGCCATCAGTGAACCGGGCGAGAGGACTGAAGCTTTCTTT,CAISEPGERTEAFF
TRBD2,TRBV28,many,TRBJ2-5,TGTGCCAGCAGTACTGGAGCGGGGGGGTTAAAAGAGACCCAGTACTTC,CASSTGAGGLKETQYF
TRBD1,TRBV28,many,TRBJ2-6,TGTGCCAGCAGTTCCTCGGGACAGGGGTCTGGGGCCAACGTCCTGACTTTC,CASSSSGQGSGANVLTF
TRBD2,TRBV4-3,NA,TRBJ2-3,TGCGCCGGCAGCCAAGATGAAGTTTGGGGAGGGACGCAGTATTTT,CAGSQDEVWGGTQYF
NA,TRBV6-6,many,TRBJ2-3,TGTGCCAGCAGTGGGTTCAGGGAGATCACAGATACGCAGTATTTT,CASSGFREITDTQYF
NA,TRBV29-1,many,TRBJ1-1,TGCAGCGTTGTAGCCGGGGAGAACACTGAAGCTTTCTTT,CSVVAGENTEAFF
TRBD1,TRBV7-2,many,TRBJ2-5,TGTGCCAGCAGCTACGTGGACAGGGGGTCAGAGACCCAGTACTTC,CASSYVDRGSETQYF
NA,TRBV9,NA,TRBJ2-3,TGTGCCTGCAGCTCAGTGCCAGGGGGGAGAGATACGCAGTATTTT,CACSSVPGGRDTQYF